The sequence of this T cell receptor (beta chain) was determined in a study of shared clonotypes between healthy human individuals. On the study more broadly: The cohort had two women and three men, ages 18 to 49. Study-level findings and limits: Around 4.9% of naive CD4 clonotypes were shared across a few donors. Rarefaction indicated that sorted-subset sequencing remained incomplete although depth was large.

The naive CD8 population came from CD45RO-negative cells selected for CCR7, without terminally differentiated effector memory CD45RA+ cells. Turning to this clone: What it binds is not known.

Original analysis: Owing to the provision of junction-only sequences devoid of quality scores by immunoSEQ, filtering differed. Produced via immunoSEQ multiplex PCR; TCRdb's table is partial and in-frame only. Clonal size and the V and J genes are those of that table, whereas D and trimming came from the DNA. This table has over 2 million clones, roughly 94% appearing once. The TCR sequence derives from a man aged 18-30 years in good health. Sequenced: naive CD8+ T cells sorted from blood.

The CDR3 nucleotides read TGTGCCAGCAGTTCCCTCGGACAGGGAGGAAACACCATATATTTT. Protein: CASSSLGQGGNTIYF. This chain joins TRBV27 and TRBJ1-3, with 8 bases aligning to TRBD1. The CDR3 extends over 15 amino acids. V gave up 4 bases and J gave up 4 bases; unmatched junction bases: 6. Germline V gene data show CDR1 as MNHEY and CDR2 as SMNVEV (reference sequence).